A selection of T cell receptor beta chains follows, all from one sample in a study of cytomegalovirus exposure and HLA in healthy donors. Repertoires were generated with immunoSEQ multiplex PCR, while TCRdb's copy carries only in-frame clones and drops some. The table records about 140,000 clones, about 80% of them present only once. Input material: PBMCs. Source of these receptors: a man younger than 45 in good health and CMV-seropositive. Both conserved end residues are part of each CDR3. D genes are given only for firm matches. Only part of the rows carry a size: once, few, many, or a class if the clone is expanded.

j_call v_call clone_size d_call cdr3_aa cdr3_nt
TRBJ2-7 TRBV9 NA NA CASSVDWFSYEQYF TGTGCCAGCAGCGTAGATTGGTTTAGCTACGAGCAGTACTTC
TRBJ1-1 TRBV19 NA NA CASSRGIRDNTEAFF TGTGCCAGTAGTAGGGGCATCAGAGACAACACTGAAGCTTTCTTT
TRBJ2-7 TRBV19 NA TRBD1 CASSMLVGQGFEQYF TGTGCCAGTAGTATGCTCGTGGGACAGGGATTCGAGCAGTACTTC
TRBJ2-3 TRBV7-9 NA NA CSSSFYGGDTDTQYF TGTTCCAGCAGCTTCTACGGGGGAGACACAGATACGCAGTATTTT
TRBJ1-1 TRBV19 NA TRBD1 CASSIITGVNTEAFF TGTGCCAGTAGTATCATAACAGGGGTCAACACTGAAGCTTTCTTT
TRBJ2-3 TRBV28 NA TRBD2 CASISGTNTDTQYF TGTGCCAGCATCTCCGGGACTAACACAGATACGCAGTATTTT
TRBJ2-7 TRBV7-8 once NA CASSLTAYEQYF TGTGCCAGCAGCTTAACAGCCTACGAGCAGTACTTC
TRBJ2-6 TRBV2 NA NA CASSGSRQGTSGANVLTF TGTGCCAGCAGTGGGTCCAGGCAGGGAACCTCTGGGGCCAACGTCCTGACTTTC
TRBJ2-7 TRBV28 NA NA CASVERANLYEQYF TGTGCCAGCGTGGAGCGGGCAAACTTGTACGAGCAGTACTTC
TRBJ1-4 TRBV7-2 NA TRBD1 CASSQRQGAASNEKLFF TGTGCCAGCAGCCAACGACAGGGGGCGGCCTCTAATGAAAAACTGTTTTTT
TRBJ1-5 TRBV28 NA TRBD1 CASSASPGQPPPRPQHF TGTGCCAGCAGTGCATCTCCGGGACAGCCCCCTCCACGGCCCCAGCATTTT
TRBJ2-7 TRBV30 NA TRBD1 CASTWTGTPHYEQYF TGTGCCTCTACTTGGACAGGGACCCCCCACTACGAGCAGTACTTC
TRBJ2-5 TRBV18 NA NA CASSPGTPRAQYF TGTGCCAGCTCACCGGGGACTCCCCGGGCTCAGTACTTC